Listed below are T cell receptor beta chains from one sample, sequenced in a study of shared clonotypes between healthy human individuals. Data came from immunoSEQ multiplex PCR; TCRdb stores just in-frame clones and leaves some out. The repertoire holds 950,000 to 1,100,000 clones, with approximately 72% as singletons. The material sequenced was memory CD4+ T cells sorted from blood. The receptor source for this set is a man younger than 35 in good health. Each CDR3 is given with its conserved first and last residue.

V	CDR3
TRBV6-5	CASSYGQGLGSPLHF
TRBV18	CASSPGGGGEQFF
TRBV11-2	CASSETGFIGAEAFF
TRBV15	CATSRGLAGTTDTQYF
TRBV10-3	CATSTGRSTDTQYF
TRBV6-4	CASSDIRHTQYF
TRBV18	CASSPNQGRGSYEQYF
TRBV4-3	CASSQDRAGASRVEAFF
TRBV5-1	CASSLNTNQPQHF
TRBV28	CASSLSGTRTYEQYF
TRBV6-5	CASRVRLYEQYF
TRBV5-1	CASSPGRISDTQYF
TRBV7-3	CASSFGDTDTQYF
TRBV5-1	CASTPGELDTEAFF
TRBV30	CAWMLFEGVRGYTF
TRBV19	CASSRTVGPQETQYF
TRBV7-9	CASSPRGAGTGELFF
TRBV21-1	CASSKLGWAVEETQYF
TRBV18	CASSIKALAGGSNTGELFF
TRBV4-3	CASSQVSSSTDTQYF
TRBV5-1	CASSQDRPLWLFF
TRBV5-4	CASRSGTGVNEQFF
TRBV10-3	CAISDSAGMGETQYF
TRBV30	CAWDSGGRAYEQYF
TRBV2	CASGRDRAYNEQFF
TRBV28	CASNRVGGSTDTQYF
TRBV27	CASSLFGAGVGETQYF
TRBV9	CASSKYGTSGKYNEQFF
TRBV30	CAWSVRAGERNEQFF
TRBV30	CAWSWDREAYEQYF
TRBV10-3	CAIRYGQSNGYTF
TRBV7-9	CASSVGSRRELFF
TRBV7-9	CASSLDGNGGEKLFF
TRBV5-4	CASSTDREYGYTF
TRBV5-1	CASSHTGLNTEAFF